The rows below give T cell receptor beta chains drawn from one sample of a study of T cells after yellow fever vaccination. In TCRdb, the 5' RACE reads were re-called with MiXCR into one record per CDR3 protein. The top ten clones hold approximately 3.3% of a sample with approximately 330,000 distinct CDR3 sequences, around an eighth of them seen once. The sequenced sample was CD4+ T cells sorted from PBMCs, obtained 15 days after the yellow fever booster vaccination. These receptor sequences come from a man aged 18-30 years who received the YFV17D yellow fever vaccine. Each CDR3 is given without its conserved first and last residue. The D gene is left open where the match is weak.

v_gene,d_gene,j_gene,CDR3aa
TRBV5-1,-,TRBJ2-3,ASSLAAGVDTDTQY
TRBV20-1,TRBD1,TRBJ1-2,SAKEQGMNYGYT
TRBV4-1,-,TRBJ1-2,ASSQGERTVNYGYT
TRBV24-1,-,TRBJ2-5,ATSDLGGAVQETQY
TRBV7-3,-,TRBJ2-2,ASSLGRGELF
TRBV4-3,-,TRBJ1-3,ASSQEGSHSGNTIY
TRBV5-4,-,TRBJ2-3,ASSGWGVAVPHTQY
TRBV3-1,-,TRBJ1-1,ASSQAAVNVEAF
TRBV6-5,-,TRBJ1-3,ASSYSQGGIGGNTIY
TRBV3-1,-,TRBJ1-1,ASSQGYRQEAF
TRBV5-1,-,TRBJ2-5,ASQQGPQETQY
TRBV11-2,TRBD2,TRBJ2-3,ASSFTSGGEDTQY
TRBV10-3,-,TRBJ2-5,AIRPSQGQETQY
TRBV7-2,TRBD1,TRBJ1-1,ASSLLGGTGAEAF
TRBV6-5,-,TRBJ2-2,ASSFDYWTVTTGELF
TRBV12-3/TRBV12-4,-,TRBJ1-1,ASSFRQRGVGDRTEAF
TRBV4-3,-,TRBJ1-5,ASSQAVGRPNQPQH
TRBV11-1,TRBD1,TRBJ2-7,ASSTRQGADEQY
TRBV2,-,TRBJ2-1,ASRGWDEQF
TRBV6-2/TRBV6-3,-,TRBJ1-1,ASSYELFRDSNTEAF
TRBV27,-,TRBJ1-4,ASSLVGAATNEKLF
TRBV7-2,TRBD1,TRBJ2-3,ASSLVGTGKDTQY
TRBV7-9,TRBD2,TRBJ2-5,ASSRLAGGQETQY
TRBV7-9,-,TRBJ1-1,ASSPLAGLNTEAF
TRBV5-1,-,TRBJ1-4,ASSLGQTTATNEKLF
TRBV25-1,-,TRBJ1-3,ASSDLGISGNTIY
TRBV19,-,TRBJ1-1,ASSLRGLMNTEAF
TRBV10-3,-,TRBJ2-1,AISESSGSYNEQF
TRBV5-1,TRBD1,TRBJ2-5,ASSLQGGSKTQY
TRBV7-3,-,TRBJ1-6,ASPQKVSPLH
TRBV9,-,TRBJ1-1,ASSVGSFNTEAF
TRBV5-1,-,TRBJ1-3,ASSSKTGNTIY
TRBV4-1,-,TRBJ2-3,ASSQQHSGHYTDTQY
TRBV18,-,TRBJ2-3,ASSPRAELADTQY
TRBV7-9,-,TRBJ2-1,ASSLESAGNNEQF
TRBV3-1,-,TRBJ2-5,ASSQDPEPQY
TRBV4-1,TRBD1,TRBJ1-6,ASSLGRSQDRVNSPLH
TRBV5-1,TRBD2,TRBJ2-3,ASSPGLEADTQY
TRBV5-4,-,TRBJ1-1,ASTNGEVMNTEAF
TRBV5-1,-,TRBJ1-6,ASSLINNSPLH
TRBV6-1,-,TRBJ1-2,ASSAFGPGYGYT
TRBV4-2,-,TRBJ1-2,ASSLALGDDYGYT
TRBV18,-,TRBJ2-3,ASSPRRFTDTQY
TRBV7-6,-,TRBJ2-1,ASSLALAGNEQF
TRBV10-2,-,TRBJ2-5,ASSDWGEPQETQY
TRBV20-1,-,TRBJ1-2,SARVLPLGGYT
TRBV12-3/TRBV12-4,-,TRBJ1-2,ASSRRNYGYT
TRBV27,TRBD2,TRBJ2-3,ASSLSGRGDTQY
TRBV5-1,-,TRBJ1-1,ASSLPGVFTEAF